This section outlines one TCR beta chain sequence together with its context. The antigen remains unidentified. Measured with immunoSEQ multiplex PCR; TCRdb has only the in-frame clones, and not every one. The data hold under 20,000 clones, with around nine tenths observed a single time. The germline CDR1 and CDR2 sequences are GTSNPN and SVGIG (reference sequence). Trimming stripped 5 bases from V and 2 bases from J, with 14 bases between. The CDR3 covers 14 residues. This specimen comes from a study of graft-versus-host responses after intestinal transplantation. Study-wide results and caveats: Some GvH clones appeared in ileal mucosa or blood before recipient bone marrow.

The rearrangement uses TRBV30 and TRBJ2-3; no clear D. The clonotype comes from a human patient who received an intestinal transplant, so some T cells may come from the graft donor. The input for sequencing was bone marrow, taken approximately 120 days after transplant. The CDR3 sequence is CAWGNGFSTDTQYF. The DNA of the CDR3 is TGTGCCTGGGGGAACGGGTTCTCCACAGATACGCAGTATTTT.